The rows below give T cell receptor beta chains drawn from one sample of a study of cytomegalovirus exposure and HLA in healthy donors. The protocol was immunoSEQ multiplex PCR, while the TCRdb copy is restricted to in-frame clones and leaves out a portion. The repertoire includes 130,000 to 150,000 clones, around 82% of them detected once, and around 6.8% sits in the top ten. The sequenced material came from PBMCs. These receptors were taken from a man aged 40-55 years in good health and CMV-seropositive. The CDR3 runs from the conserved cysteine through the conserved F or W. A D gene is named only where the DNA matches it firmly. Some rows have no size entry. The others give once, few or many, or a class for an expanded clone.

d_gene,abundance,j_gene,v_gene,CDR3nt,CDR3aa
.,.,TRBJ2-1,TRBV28,TGTGCCAGCAGTTCGCCGGGATTCGACTACAATGAGCAGTTCTTC,CASSSPGFDYNEQFF
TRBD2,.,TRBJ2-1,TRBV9,TGTGCCAGCAGCGTCTCGCCGGGACTAGCGACCTCGGATGAGCAGTTCTTC,CASSVSPGLATSDEQFF
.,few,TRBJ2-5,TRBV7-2,TGTGCCAGCAGCTTAGACCAGGGCAGGCAAGAGACCCAGTACTTC,CASSLDQGRQETQYF
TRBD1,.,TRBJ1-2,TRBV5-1,TGCGCCAGCAGCGCACCGGGACAGTCATCTGGCTACACCTTC,CASSAPGQSSGYTF
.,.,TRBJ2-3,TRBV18,TGTGCCAGCTCACCGCAGGGCTTTGAGACAGATACGCAGTATTTT,CASSPQGFETDTQYF
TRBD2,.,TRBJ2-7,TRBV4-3,TGCGCCAGCAGCCAGCCGGCGGGAGTAGTATACTTC,CASSQPAGVVYF
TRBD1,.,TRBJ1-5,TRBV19,TGTGCCAGTAGTATAACAGGGGGAGTTCAGCCCCAGCATTTT,CASSITGGVQPQHF
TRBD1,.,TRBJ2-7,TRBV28,TGTGCCAGCAGTTCCCGGACAGGCTACGAGCAGTACTTC,CASSSRTGYEQYF
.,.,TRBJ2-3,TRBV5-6,TGTGCCAGCACCATGTATGGGGGCGTAAGCACAGATACGCAGTATTTT,CASTMYGGVSTDTQYF
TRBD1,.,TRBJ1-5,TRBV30,TGTGCCTGGACGACAGGGAGCAATCAGCCCCAGCATTTT,CAWTTGSNQPQHF
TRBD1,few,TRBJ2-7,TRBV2,TGTGCCAGCAACCTCCGGGACAGCTACGAGCAGTACTTC,CASNLRDSYEQYF
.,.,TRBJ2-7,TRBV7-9,TGTGCCAGCAGCTTGGCGGTGGCGGGGACCTACGAGCAGTACTTC,CASSLAVAGTYEQYF
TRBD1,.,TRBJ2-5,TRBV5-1,TGCGCCAGCCTGAGCGGTCCGGGACAGGGACGAGAGACCCAGTACTTC,CASLSGPGQGRETQYF
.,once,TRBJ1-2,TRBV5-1,TGCGCCAGCAATCTAGGGGGAAACTATGGCTACACCTTC,CASNLGGNYGYTF
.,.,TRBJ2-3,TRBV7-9,TGTGCCAGCAGGTCGTGGGGCAGTGTTTCAGATACGCAGTATTTT,CASRSWGSVSDTQYF
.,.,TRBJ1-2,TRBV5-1,TGCGCCAGCAGCTCAGACTTCCATAACTATGGCTACACCTTC,CASSSDFHNYGYTF
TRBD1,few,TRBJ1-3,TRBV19,TGTGCCAGGTACAGGGGGACCGCTCGCTCTGGAAACACCATATATTTT,CARYRGTARSGNTIYF
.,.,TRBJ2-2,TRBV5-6,TGTGCCAGCAGCCACGGGACTTGGAACACCGGGGAGCTGTTTTTT,CASSHGTWNTGELFF
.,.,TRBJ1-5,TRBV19,TGTGCCAGTAGTAAACAGGGTCAAGGGGGTCAGCCCCAGCATTTT,CASSKQGQGGQPQHF
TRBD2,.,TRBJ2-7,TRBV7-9,TGTGCCAGCAGCGCCGGGACTAGTGCCGAGCAGTACTTC,CASSAGTSAEQYF
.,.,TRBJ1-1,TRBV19,TGTGCCAGTAGGAGAGAAATGAACACTGAAGCTTTCTTT,CASRREMNTEAFF
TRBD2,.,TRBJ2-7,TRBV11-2,TGTGCCAGCAGCCACCCTACACGGGGGGGCCTTTCCTACGAGCAGTACTTC,CASSHPTRGGLSYEQYF
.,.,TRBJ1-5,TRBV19,TGTGCCAGTAGTATGGCAGGGGGCAATCAGCCCCAGCATTTT,CASSMAGGNQPQHF
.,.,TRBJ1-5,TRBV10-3,TGTGCCATCAGTGAGGACGGGACACCCAATCAGCCCCAGCATTTT,CAISEDGTPNQPQHF
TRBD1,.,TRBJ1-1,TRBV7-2,TGTGCCAGCAGCTCACGTAGGGGACAGATGAACACTGAAGCTTTCTTT,CASSSRRGQMNTEAFF
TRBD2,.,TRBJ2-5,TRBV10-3,TGTGCCATCAGTGAAGCGTCGGGGGGGAAAGAGACCCAGTACTTC,CAISEASGGKETQYF
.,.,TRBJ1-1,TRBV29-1,TGCAGCGCCTCGGTTACAGCCATGAACACTGAAGCTTTCTTT,CSASVTAMNTEAFF
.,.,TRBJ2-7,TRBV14,TGTGCCAGGAGGACAGCGAAGACCTACGAGCAGTACTTC,CARRTAKTYEQYF
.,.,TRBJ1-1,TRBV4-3,TGCGCCAGCAGCCATTCGCGCCCGGGGGCGGGGGGGGACACTGAAGCTTTCTTT,CASSHSRPGAGGDTEAFF
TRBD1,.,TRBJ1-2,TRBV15,TGTGCCACCAGTTGGCAGGGGGCTATCGGCTACACCTTC,CATSWQGAIGYTF
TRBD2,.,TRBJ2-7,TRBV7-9,TGTGCCAGCAGCCCTGTTCGGGGGGGTTACTCCTACGAGCAGTACTTC,CASSPVRGGYSYEQYF
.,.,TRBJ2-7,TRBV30,TGTGCCTGGAGTATCCACTACGAGCAGTACTTC,CAWSIHYEQYF
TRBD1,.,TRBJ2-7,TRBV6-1,TGTGCCAGCAGTGAAACAGGGGACGAGCAGTACTTC,CASSETGDEQYF